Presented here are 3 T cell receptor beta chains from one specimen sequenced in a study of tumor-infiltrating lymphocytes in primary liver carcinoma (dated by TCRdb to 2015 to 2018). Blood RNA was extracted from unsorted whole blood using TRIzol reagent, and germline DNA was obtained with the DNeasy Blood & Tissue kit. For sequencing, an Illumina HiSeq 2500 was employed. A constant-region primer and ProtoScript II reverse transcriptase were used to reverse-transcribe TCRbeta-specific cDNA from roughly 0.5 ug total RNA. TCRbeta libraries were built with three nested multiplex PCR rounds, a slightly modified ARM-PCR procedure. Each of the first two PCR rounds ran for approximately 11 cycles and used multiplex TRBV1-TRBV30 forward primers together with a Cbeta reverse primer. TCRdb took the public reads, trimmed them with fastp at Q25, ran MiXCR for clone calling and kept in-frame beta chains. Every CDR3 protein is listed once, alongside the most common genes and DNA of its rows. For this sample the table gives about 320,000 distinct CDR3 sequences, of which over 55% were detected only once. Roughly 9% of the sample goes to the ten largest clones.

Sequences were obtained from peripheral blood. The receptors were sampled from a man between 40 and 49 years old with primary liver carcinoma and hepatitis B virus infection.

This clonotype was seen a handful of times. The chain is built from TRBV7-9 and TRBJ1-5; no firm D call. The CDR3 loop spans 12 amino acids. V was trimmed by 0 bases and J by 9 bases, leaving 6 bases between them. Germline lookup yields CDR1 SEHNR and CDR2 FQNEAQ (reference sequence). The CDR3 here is CASSLADAPQHF. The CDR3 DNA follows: TGTGCCAGCAGCTTAGCGGATGCGCCCCAGCATTTT.

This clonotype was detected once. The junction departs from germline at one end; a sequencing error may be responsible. DNA of the CDR3: TGTGCAAGCAGCATAACCGGGACAGCTAAGACTGAAGCTTTCTTT. This translates into CASSITGTAKTEAFF. The V and J genes are TRBV11-1 and TRBJ1-1; 7 bases match TRBD1. Germline lookup yields CDR1 SGHAT and CDR2 FQDESV (reference sequence). This CDR3 has 15 residues.

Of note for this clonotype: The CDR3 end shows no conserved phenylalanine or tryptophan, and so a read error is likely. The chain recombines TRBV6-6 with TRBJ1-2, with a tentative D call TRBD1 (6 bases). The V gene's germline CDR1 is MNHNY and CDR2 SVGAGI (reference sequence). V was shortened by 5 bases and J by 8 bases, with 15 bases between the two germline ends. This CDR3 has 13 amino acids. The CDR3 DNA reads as TGTGCCAGCAGTCGGAGGGCGGGGGGCGGCTACACCTTA. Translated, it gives CASSRRAGGGYTL.